This T cell receptor beta chain was identified during a study of T-cell reconstitution after alpha-beta-depleted transplantation in children. This clonotype was counted at least ten times. TCRbeta library preparation incorporated unique molecular identifiers. TCRdb independently ran MiXCR on the PCR reads; one entry per CDR3 protein. The data show more than 250,000 distinct CDR3 sequences, with over 8% seen just once and around 9.1% held by the top ten. The V gene end was trimmed by 5 bases and the J gene end by 7 bases; junction bases not matched to a gene: 7. The CDR3 loop spans 14 amino acids. Sequenced here: PBMCs from the stem cell graft donor, sampled from the stem cell graft. The V gene is TRBV12-3 or TRBV12-4, the J gene TRBJ2-1; 8 positions match TRBD1. The sequence derives from a human donor who donated a stem cell graft to a child with SCID. The CDR3, as DNA: TGTGCCAGCAGTCCGGACAGGGCTCGGAATGAGCAGTTCTTC. Translation gives CASSPDRARNEQFF.